This T cell receptor beta chain is drawn from a study of PD-1 blockade in classical Hodgkin lymphoma. At the level of the study: It was nivolumab at 3 mg/kg, given intravenously every 2 weeks, that patients received.

To note about this clone: Its antigen remains unidentified.

The table came from immunoSEQ multiplex PCR; TCRdb's copy has only in-frame clones and leaves some out. Of about 59,000 clones in the sample, 90% are singletons; the top ten hold 9.7%. This CDR3 region has 19 residues. The junction had 14 bases not matched to a gene; V was cut back by 2 bases and J by 2 bases. The study's findings and limits: Healthy donors reportedly exceeded newly diagnosed patients in baseline TCR diversity.

There was relapse after autologous stem cell transplantation in every patient, and there was variation in brentuximab vedotin exposure. Complete response, partial response or progressive disease were the best responses. The origin of this receptor is a human donor with classical Hodgkin lymphoma. Sample: peripheral blood mononuclear cells (PBMCs), taken at baseline. The V and J genes are TRBV5-3 and TRBJ2-4, with TRBD1 matching over 9 bases. TRBV5-3 is labeled an ORF, and its function is uncertain. CDR3 loop: CARSLKRPRQGVSKNIQYF. CDR3 nucleotides: TGTGCCAGAAGCTTAAAGAGGCCGCGACAGGGGGTTTCCAAAAACATTCAGTACTTC.